A single T cell receptor beta chain is shown here with its context. What it binds is unknown. Trimming pared 6 bases from V and 3 bases from J, leaving 18 bases between. The CDR3 is 15 amino acids. The germline gives CDR1 MDHEN, CDR2 SYDVKM. This sample is drawn from a study of T cell responses to AZD1222 COVID-19 vaccine. Study-wide context: Pooling of second doses given at about 4 or about 12 weeks was done.

General study points: Among the donors, most were white British and more were female, and clonal diversity was possibly underestimated. Spike-spanning, vaccine-associated CD4 TCRs were dominant at 160-218 and 743-854. No day 14 peak samples; only post-peak repertoires were characterized.

TCRdb keeps only in-frame clones here, not all; method: immunoSEQ multiplex PCR. Here the sample spans about 150,000 clones, approximately 80% being singletons. The V gene is TRBV28, the J gene TRBJ2-7; possibly TRBD1 or TRBD2 for D (5 bases each). This receptor was obtained from an adult in good health. The material sequenced was peripheral blood, taken on day 0 of AZD1222 vaccination. This CDR3 is CASRGTGTAGYEQYF. The CDR3 DNA reads as TGTGCCAGCAGGGGAACCGGGACGGCGGGCTACGAGCAGTACTTC.